The sequence of this T cell receptor beta chain was determined in a study of shared clonotypes between healthy human individuals. Study observations and caveats: Unshared clonotypes carried lower generation probabilities than those common to all four donors.

V gave up 4 bases and J gave up 4 bases, with 17 bases separating them. Germline lookup yields CDR1 SGHNT and CDR2 YYREEE (reference sequence). The CDR3 sequence is 15 residues long. Produced via immunoSEQ multiplex PCR; TCRdb's table is partial and in-frame only. The sample shows under 2,500,000 clones, approximately 95% of them seen only once. As concerns this clone: The antigen remains undetermined.

Specimen: naive CD4+ T cells sorted from blood. Subset indicated: CD45RA+ positively selected. The V and J genes are TRBV5-4 and TRBJ1-2; D is possibly TRBD1 (6 bases). The receptor was derived from a man aged 18 to 30 in good health. DNA of the CDR3: TGTGCCAGCAGCCGAAGCCCGACAGGCCTCTATGGCTACACCTTC. Its translation is CASSRSPTGLYGYTF.